This TCR beta chain derives from a study of blood T cell repertoires in COVID-19 (dated by TCRdb to the early 2020s). A note on the overall study: The collaborator samples originated in the United States, Italy and Spain and spanned the acute and convalescent phases of COVID-19. The repertoires were released in a freely available public database meant as a resource for research on the immune response to SARS-CoV-2. The prospective study material was composed of cDNA or gDNA derived from T cells, B-cell-depleted T cells, or PBMCs. Samples came from the ongoing ImmuneRACE study (first 160 participants) plus 1,254 subjects from 6 global collaborators. Nearly every sample came with metadata listing a de-identified subject ID, COVID-19 status, age in years and sex. Where available, HLA class I and class II types were obtained from metadata supplied by the sample provider rather than from assay-based typing. Subjects who had been exposed to COVID-19, were actively infected with it, or had recovered from it provided the deeply sampled blood TCRbeta repertoires that made up the dataset.

Notes on this clone: No cognate antigen has been identified for it. Base-call qualities are not available, and no considerably larger clone is one nucleotide away.

TCRbeta CDR3 regions were amplified from genomic DNA by means of the immunoSEQ Assay, a bias-controlled multiplex PCR. Regarding the original processing steps: The number of nucleated cells in each sample was estimated by amplification of reference gene primers within the assay. To quantify the absolute abundance of each unique TCRbeta CDR3 rearrangement, sequence reads were collapsed and filtered. For each sample, productive Simpson clonality was calculated as the square root of Simpson's diversity index across productive rearrangements. Sourced from immuneACCESS, this table was stored by TCRdb with only in-frame sequences that have V and J called. A share of the clones is absent; for the studies checked, an unresolved V gene accounts for under half, and the remainder has no known explanation. The V and J calls and the clone size are those of that table, but D and trimming were determined from the DNA. Recorded for this sample are approximately 220,000 clones; 85% to 90% of them occurred a single time. The top ten clonotypes cover about 1.2% of the sample.

In the prospective study, participants were roughly 18 to 100 years old, resided in about two dozen geographic areas of the United States, and were enrolled through a virtual design. In the prospective study, participants were assigned to cohorts based on the clinical history participants reported in a screening survey and a study questionnaire. For ImmuneRACE Cohort 3, a participant was defined as recovered based on two consecutive negative NP/OP PCR tests, clearance by a healthcare professional, or resolution of symptoms. Mobile phlebotomists in the prospective study collected whole blood, serum and a nasopharyngeal or oropharyngeal swab from every participant. Additional blood draws and questionnaires over an approximately two-month period could optionally be provided by prospective study participants. Blood samples from the prospective study were shipped frozen or at room temperature prior to DNA extraction.

The investigation overall reported the following: Clinical and demographic metadata were provided uncurated, with the amount varying by source and participant.

CDR1 and CDR2, looked up from the germline V gene, are MGHRA and YSYEKL. Trimming removed 2 bases from V and 1 base from J, leaving 9 bases between the germline ends. From the cysteine through the phenylalanine, the CDR3 covers 14 amino acids. The retained sequence is limited to the CDR3, 42 bases, with the frame set at the first base. In this chain, TRBV4-1 is recombined with TRBJ2-7; no D gene is confidently identified. Sequencing was done on a sample of PBMCs or T cells enriched from blood (not recorded which). The source is a man aged 25 to 40 who had recovered from COVID-19. The DNA sequence is TGCGCCAGCAGCCAACTAGTAGTATCCTACGAGCAGTACTTC. This codes for CASSQLVVSYEQYF.